This entry lists 10 T cell receptor beta chains sequenced from one sample in a study of monozygotic twins with cystic fibrosis. Method: immunoSEQ multiplex PCR; TCRdb's copy keeps in-frame clones and lacks some. Of about 9,100 clones in the sample, roughly nine tenths were seen once. The sequencing input was blood. The receptors come from a boy aged 2 to 9 with cystic fibrosis.

The V call is TRBV6-1, the J call TRBJ1-6; TRBD1 might be the D (5 bases). Germline CDR1 reads MNHNS; CDR2 reads SASEGT. Trimming left V 4 bases short and J 4 bases short, with 8 bases between. The CDR3 totals 14 residues. CDR3 sequence: CASSAGPYNSPLHF. In DNA, the CDR3 is TGTGCCAGCAGTGCGGGACCTTATAATTCACCCCTCCACTTT.

This rearrangement joins TRBV29-1 to TRBJ1-1; 7 bases map to TRBD1. The CDR3 extends over 13 amino acids. In germline, CDR1 is SQVTM, CDR2 ANQGSEA. Trimming took 1 base from V and 6 from J; bases not matched to a gene: 5. CDR3 amino acids: CSVEGRGKSEAFF. CDR3 in DNA: TGCAGCGTTGAAGGCAGGGGGAAATCTGAAGCTTTCTTT. Combining the CDR3 with reference TRBV29-1 and TRBJ1-1 gives the whole variable domain SAVISQKPSRDICQRGTSLTIQCQVDSQVTMMFWYRQQPGQSLTLIATANQGSEATYESGFVIDKFPISRPNLTFSTLTVSNMSPEDSSIYLCSVEGRGKSEAFFGQGTRLTVV.

The J gene is TRBJ1-4, the V gene TRBV5-1; 7 bases align to TRBD1. Germline CDR1 and CDR2: SGHRS and YFSETQ. Losses at the gene ends were 4 bases for V and 5 bases for J; bases not matched to a gene: 5. The CDR3 is made up of 14 amino acids. The DNA of the CDR3 is TGCGCCAGCAGCACGGGACAGTGGAATGAAAAACTGTTTTTT. This gives the protein CASSTGQWNEKLFF.

V is TRBV11-2 and J is TRBJ2-3, with no clear D. From germline, CDR1 is SGHAT and CDR2 FQNNGV. The length of the CDR3 is 12 residues. Trimming removed 2 bases at V and 6 bases at J, with 6 bases between. The CDR3 nucleotides read TGTGCCAGCAGCTTATTCGGGGATACGCAGTATTTT. Translating gives CASSLFGDTQYF.

As DNA, the CDR3 is TGTGCCATCAGTGACCCGGGACTGAGGAACACTGAAGCTTTCTTT. Translation: CAISDPGLRNTEAFF. The chain recombines TRBV10-3 with TRBJ1-1, with D possibly being TRBD1 (5 bases). The CDR3 runs to 15 residues. V was shortened by 3 bases and J by 1 base, with 12 bases between the two germline ends. Germline V gene data show CDR1 as ENHRY and CDR2 as SYGVKD.

The genes are TRBV5-1 and TRBJ2-5, with 11 bases aligning to TRBD1. Germline CDR1 reads SGHRS; CDR2 reads YFSETQ. The CDR3 extends over 15 amino acids. The trim removed 2 bases at V and 4 bases at J, leaving 4 bases unmatched. The CDR3 sequence: CASSFGGTGGETQYF. CDR3 nucleotides: TGCGCCAGCAGCTTTGGTGGGACAGGGGGAGAGACCCAGTACTTC.

The DNA of the CDR3 is TGTGCCAGCAGCTCCACTAACACTGAAGCTTTCTTT. Translated: CASSSTNTEAFF. The chain recombines TRBV27 with TRBJ1-1; no reliable D call. Germline values: CDR1 MNHEY, CDR2 SMNVEV (reference sequence). V lost 6 bases, J lost 2 bases, and 7 bases lay in between. This CDR3 has 12 residues.

This clone was recorded only once. The gene calls are TRBV5-1 and TRBJ1-2; D not certain. The germline CDR1 and CDR2 sequences are SGHRS and YFSETQ. The CDR3 is made up of 15 amino acids. Trimming stripped 4 bases from V and 9 bases from J, with 22 bases between. The CDR3 loop is CASSLRTAQPRSYTF. The DNA for the CDR3 is TGCGCCAGCAGCCTAAGGACGGCGCAGCCAAGGAGCTACACCTTC.

The chain carries TRBV5-1 and TRBJ2-5, with 7 bases fitting TRBD2. The J segment lost 4 bases and the V segment lost 0 bases, leaving 0 bases of the junction unmatched. CDR3 size: 13 residues. CDR1 is SGHRS and CDR2 is YFSETQ in the germline V gene. The DNA of the CDR3 is TGCGCCAGCAGCTTGGGGGAGGGAGAGACCCAGTACTTC. Its translation: CASSLGEGETQYF.

This clone came up a few times. J is TRBJ1-2 and V is TRBV19; no firm D call. This CDR3 has 14 amino acids. Trimming cost V 6 bases and J 3 bases, with 14 bases left between them. From germline, CDR1 is LNHDA and CDR2 SQIVND (reference sequence). In nucleotides, the CDR3 is TGTGCCAGTAGCCCCTTTATCGAGGACTATGGCTACACCTTC. It yields the protein CASSPFIEDYGYTF.